What follows are 30 T cell receptor beta chains derived from one specimen sequenced in a study of blood T cells in healthy people across ages. A sample-barcoded 5' primer and a J-beta primer mix were used in a second PCR of roughly 6 to 11 cycles. TCRdb used MiXCR to reprocess the 5' RACE reads, holding one entry per CDR3 protein. Of 850,000 or so distinct CDR3 sequences listed, 25% to 35% are singletons. What was sequenced was blood. The source is a woman older than 75 in good health.

Of note for this clonotype: Being one base from a much bigger clone, this may be a read error. The chain uses TRBV12-3 or TRBV12-4 and TRBJ2-3; 7 nucleotides agree with TRBD2. This CDR3 contains 18 residues. CDR3 sequence: CAGSLRELIRGGTDTQYF. For the CDR3, the DNA is TGTGCCGGCAGTTTACGGGAACTCATCCGGGGGGGCACAGATACGCAGTATTTT.

In its sample, this clonotype was seen many times. V and J are TRBV18 and TRBJ2-7; 12 bases map to TRBD2. This CDR3 has 20 residues. The germline CDR1 and CDR2 sequences are KGHSH and LQKENI. The V gene end was trimmed by 0 bases and the J gene end by 0 bases; junction bases not matched to a gene: 12. The DNA of the CDR3 is TGTGCCAGCTCACCACCGCTGGGACTAGCGGGCGGGATGGGCTCCTACGAGCAGTACTTC. Translation: CASSPPLGLAGGMGSYEQYF.

This clonotype was seen more than once but under ten times. With a much larger clone just one base away, this may be a read error. The V gene is TRBV29-1, the J gene TRBJ2-1, with TRBD2 as a possible D gene (5 bases). Germline V gene lookup returns CDR1 SQVTM and CDR2 ANQGSEA. V lost 6 bases and J 0 bases, leaving 9 bases between the germline ends. There are 13 residues in the CDR3. CDR3 in DNA: TGCAGCGTCGGGGAGTTCTCCTACAATGAGCAGTTCTTC. Translated, it gives CSVGEFSYNEQFF.

The chain's CDR3 is CSVRTDSTYEQYF. The CDR3 region has the DNA TGCAGCGTTCGGACGGATTCCACCTACGAGCAGTACTTC. The V call is TRBV29-1, the J call TRBJ2-7; D gene unclear. In germline, CDR1 is SQVTM, CDR2 ANQGSEA. The V end was cut by 5 bases, the J end by 2 bases, with 13 bases between. CDR3 length: 13 amino acids.

This CDR3 reads CASSLTRGGNTGELFF. DNA of the CDR3: TGTGCCAGCAGCCTAACCCGGGGGGGGAACACCGGGGAGCTGTTTTTT. The chain couples TRBV3-1 to TRBJ2-2, with TRBD2 matching 8 bases. Per germline, CDR1 LGHDT and CDR2 YNNKEL (reference sequence). There are 16 residues in the CDR3. V lost 4 bases and J lost 1; bases outside the gene matches: 5.

The chain carries TRBV29-1 and TRBJ2-5; D gene unclear. Germline assignment: CDR1 SQVTM and CDR2 ANQGSEA. The CDR3 has 11 residues. Trimming stripped 7 bases from V and 5 bases from J, with 11 bases between. DNA for the CDR3: TGCAGCGGCAGAATAGGGGAGACCCAGTACTTC. This translates into CSGRIGETQYF.

This clonotype appeared once. It may be a read error: a sequence one base away is much more abundant. This chain connects TRBV6-6 to TRBJ2-4, with D possibly TRBD2 on 5 matching bases. Germline loops: CDR1 MNHNY, CDR2 SVGAGI (reference sequence). This CDR3 contains 15 residues. CDR3 sequence: CVSSRGSGAKNIQYF. DNA of the CDR3: TGTGTCAGCAGTCGGGGTTCGGGGGCCAAAAACATTCAGTACTTC.

At least ten counts were recorded for this clonotype. The V and J genes are TRBV9 and TRBJ1-2; D unresolved. V was shortened by 5 bases and J by 1 base, with 6 bases between the two germline ends. Germline V gives CDR1 SGDLS, CDR2 YYNGEE. The CDR3 consists of 12 residues. As DNA, the CDR3 is TGTGCCAGCAGGTCGGGTAACTATGGCTACACCTTC. It translates to CASRSGNYGYTF.

This clonotype occurred a few times. This sequence joins TRBV9 and TRBJ2-3; either TRBD1 or TRBD2 may fit D (6 bases each). The CDR3 consists of 16 residues. The ends were cut back, 0 bases at V and 5 bases at J, with 16 bases in the middle. Germline-derived CDR1 and CDR2 are SGDLS and YYNGEE. CDR3 coding DNA: TGTGCCAGCAGCGTAGGTGTGGGGGGCGGGGTAGATACGCAGTATTTT. Translating gives CASSVGVGGGVDTQYF.

This clonotype was found many times. This chain uses TRBV20-1 with TRBJ2-5; 10 bases agree with TRBD2. This CDR3 spans 14 amino acids. Trimming took 0 bases from V and 5 from J; bases not matched to a gene: 3. Germline CDR1 DFQATT, CDR2 SNEGSKA (reference sequence). CDR3 sequence reads: CSAREAGGRETQYF. DNA for the CDR3: TGCAGTGCTAGAGAAGCGGGGGGGAGGGAGACCCAGTACTTC.

This rearrangement joins TRBV18 to TRBJ2-3; possible D gene TRBD2, 5 bases. The CDR3 length is 14 residues. Germline V gene lookup returns CDR1 KGHSH and CDR2 LQKENI. V lost 3 bases and J 2 bases, leaving 9 bases between the germline ends. CDR3 DNA sequence: TGTGCCAGCTCACCCGAGACTAACACAGATACGCAGTATTTT. Translation gives CASSPETNTDTQYF.

J is TRBJ2-2 and V is TRBV4-3; TRBD2 matches 7 bases. V lost 0 bases to trimming and J lost 1 base; unmatched junction nucleotides: 2. The CDR3 has 16 amino acids. Germline V gene lookup returns CDR1 LGHNA and CDR2 YSLEER. The CDR3 DNA is TGCGCCAGCAGCCAAGACCGGGGGGTGAACACCGGGGAGCTGTTTTTT. This translates into CASSQDRGVNTGELFF.

V is TRBV12-3 or TRBV12-4 and J is TRBJ2-1; 12 bases agree with TRBD2. Germline trimming cut 4 bases from V and 3 bases from J; bases unmatched to any gene: 4. This CDR3 has 16 residues. The CDR3 nucleotides read TGTGCCAGCAGTTCTTTACTAGCGGGAGGCTACAATGAGCAGTTCTTC. Translating gives CASSSLLAGGYNEQFF.

This clonotype was detected a few times. One end of the junction is discordant with germline, which a read error may explain. This chain joins TRBV7-2 and TRBJ2-3; D possibly corresponds to TRBD2 (5 bases). Germline-derived CDR1 and CDR2 are SGHTA and FQGNSA. This CDR3 has 11 residues. The CDR3 DNA reads TGCGCCAGCGGCTTAGTTGGCGCGCAGTATTTT. This sequence encodes CASGLVGAQYF.

The chain couples TRBV2 to TRBJ1-6, with 8 bases fitting TRBD1. This CDR3 region has 15 residues. CDR1 is SNHLY and CDR2 is FYNNEI in the germline V gene. V shed 9 bases, J shed 7 bases, and the junction held 11 bases outside the gene matches. The CDR3: CARRTDRGHNSPLHF. The CDR3 nucleotides read TGTGCCAGGAGGACCGACAGGGGTCACAATTCACCCCTCCACTTT. Supplemented by reference TRBV2 and TRBJ1-6, the full variable domain reads EPEVTQTPSHQVTQMGQEVILRCVPISNHLYFYWYRQILGQKVEFLVSFYNNEISEKSEIFDDQFSVERPDGSNFTLKIRSTKLEDSAMYFCARRTDRGHNSPLHFGNGTRLTVT.

This clonotype has ten or more counts. V usage is TRBV6-5 and J usage is TRBJ2-5; D may correspond to TRBD1 or TRBD2 (6 bases each). The germline V and J ends were trimmed by 6 bases and 5 bases, with 19 bases remaining between them. CDR1 is MNHEY, CDR2 SVGAGI, per germline. The CDR3 totals 15 residues. CDR3: CASSPPGGPRETQYF. DNA for the CDR3: TGTGCCAGCAGCCCCCCCGGGGGCCCTAGGGAGACCCAGTACTTC.

The J gene is TRBJ2-3, the V gene TRBV6-1, with D possibly called TRBD1 or TRBD2 (5 bases each). CDR3 length: 15 residues. From germline, CDR1 is MNHNS and CDR2 SASEGT. V shed 5 bases and J shed 1 base, with 13 bases lying between them. The chain's CDR3 is CASSHEGLGTDTQYF. The CDR3, as DNA: TGTGCCAGCAGTCACGAGGGGCTGGGCACAGATACGCAGTATTTT.

This clonotype was counted many times. The V gene is TRBV10-3, the J gene TRBJ2-1, with D tentatively TRBD1 (7 bases). Germline CDR1 and CDR2: ENHRY and SYGVKD. V shed 6 bases and J shed 6 bases, with 15 bases lying between them. There are 14 residues in the CDR3. The CDR3 DNA follows: TGTGCCATCAGCCCAGGGGGGATGGCCAATGAGCAGTTCTTC. Translating it yields CAISPGGMANEQFF.

This clonotype was detected a few times. One end of the junction is discordant with germline, which a read error may explain. The V and J genes are TRBV4-1 and TRBJ1-1; D may be TRBD1 (5 bases). Per germline, CDR1 MGHRA and CDR2 YSYEKL. This CDR3 comprises 14 residues. The CDR3 sequence is CASSQGQTNTEVFF. CDR3 nucleotide sequence: TGCGCCAGCAGCCAAGGACAGACAAACACTGAAGTTTTCTTT.

This clonotype has ten or more counts. The J gene is TRBJ2-4, the V gene TRBV3-1, with unresolved D. This CDR3 comprises 14 residues. The V end lost 3 bases, the J end lost 0 bases, and 6 bases lay between the germline ends. Germline V gene sequence: CDR1 LGHDT, CDR2 YNNKEL (reference sequence). CDR3 sequence: CASSHSIAKNIQYF. CDR3 nucleotide sequence: TGTGCCAGCAGCCACAGTATAGCCAAAAACATTCAGTACTTC.

This clonotype was seen many times. As DNA, the CDR3 is TGTGCCAGCAGCTTAGGCGGAACGGGGGGGCGAGATACGCAGTATTTT. Its translation: CASSLGGTGGRDTQYF. This sequence joins TRBV7-9 and TRBJ2-3; 8 bases map to TRBD2. Unmatched junction bases numbered 8, after V lost 1 base and J lost 5 bases. The germline gives CDR1 SEHNR, CDR2 FQNEAQ (reference sequence). CDR3 length: 16 residues. Full variable domain (outside the CDR3, taken from reference TRBV7-9 and TRBJ2-3): DTGVSQNPRHKITKRGQNVTFRCDPISEHNRLYWYRQTLGQGPEFLTYFQNEAQLEKSRLLSDRFSAERPKGSFSTLEIQRTEQGDSAMYLCASSLGGTGGRDTQYFGPGTRLTVL.

Regarding this clonotype: Just one base apart from a much larger clone, this may be a read error. The V and J genes are TRBV7-2 and TRBJ2-3; D may be TRBD1 (6 bases). Germline V gene lookup returns CDR1 SGHTA and CDR2 FQGNSA. The V end lost 4 bases, the J end lost 0 bases, and 8 bases lay between the germline ends. The length of the CDR3 is 14 residues. In nucleotides, the CDR3 is TGTACCAGCAGCTCGGACAGAAGCACAGATACGCAGTATTTT. Translating it yields CTSSSDRSTDTQYF.

The genes are TRBV27 and TRBJ2-7; D gene uncertain. The V gene lost 5 bases and the J gene lost 3 bases, with 8 bases spanning the gap. The CDR3 runs to 12 residues. Germline V CDR1 and CDR2: MNHEY, SMNVEV (reference sequence). CDR3 coding DNA: TGTGCCAGCAGTACCTCGGGCTACGAGCAGTACTTC. The encoded protein is CASSTSGYEQYF.

The V gene is TRBV20-1, the J gene TRBJ1-6; the D gene is possibly TRBD1 (5 bases). The V gene lost 0 bases and the J gene lost 6 bases, with 12 bases spanning the gap. Germline loops: CDR1 DFQATT, CDR2 SNEGSKA (reference sequence). This CDR3 has 15 amino acids. This chain's CDR3 is CSAREQVSFNSPLHF. CDR3 nucleotides: TGCAGTGCTAGAGAACAGGTCAGCTTTAATTCACCCCTCCACTTT.

In this sample, this clonotype turned up many times. The chain couples TRBV5-1 to TRBJ2-7; 7 positions match TRBD2. With 4 bases clipped from V and 1 base from J, the junction kept 11 bases outside the gene matches. Germline V lookup: CDR1 SGHRS, CDR2 YFSETQ. The CDR3 has 16 residues. The CDR3 sequence is CASSLGSSGESYEQYF. DNA of the CDR3: TGCGCCAGCAGCCTGGGTTCAAGCGGGGAGTCCTACGAGCAGTACTTC.

This clonotype was seen repeatedly, ten times or more. The J gene is TRBJ2-7, the V gene TRBV7-2; D unresolved. This CDR3 has 14 residues. The germline CDR1 and CDR2 sequences are SGHTA and FQGNSA. Trimming left V 1 base short and J 2 bases short, with 9 bases between. CDR3 DNA sequence: TGTGCCAGCAGCTTAGTTTTCAGTACCTACGAGCAGTACTTC. Translation gives CASSLVFSTYEQYF.

The table lists this clonotype with a few counts. V gene TRBV20-1 combines with J gene TRBJ1-3; possible D gene TRBD1, 6 bases. Trimming took off 5 bases at V and 2 bases at J, with 13 bases between the two ends. The CDR3 consists of 14 residues. The germline gives CDR1 DFQATT, CDR2 SNEGSKA (reference sequence). CDR3 DNA sequence: TGCAGTGCTCACTCACAGGGTGCTGGAAACACCATATATTTT. It yields the protein CSAHSQGAGNTIYF.

This clonotype appeared many times. V usage is TRBV20-1 and J usage is TRBJ2-5; 12 positions agree with TRBD2. Per germline, CDR1 DFQATT and CDR2 SNEGSKA (reference sequence). This CDR3 contains 16 residues. The V gene end was trimmed by 1 base and the J gene end by 1 base; junction bases not matched to a gene: 4. The CDR3 here is CSARVTSGGLQETQYF. CDR3 nucleotide sequence: TGCAGTGCTAGAGTTACTAGCGGGGGGCTCCAAGAGACCCAGTACTTC.

This clonotype was recorded once. The genes are TRBV9 and TRBJ2-2, with 9 bases that match TRBD2. The CDR3 consists of 16 residues. Losses at the gene ends were 3 bases for V and 0 bases for J; bases not matched to a gene: 3. Germline CDR1 and CDR2: SGDLS and YYNGEE. The CDR3 protein is CASSAQRGANTGELFF. DNA of the CDR3: TGTGCCAGCAGCGCCCAGCGGGGGGCGAACACCGGGGAGCTGTTTTTT.

The chain carries TRBV5-6 and TRBJ1-5; D is undetermined. V was pared by 5 bases and J by 5 bases, with 17 bases between. The CDR3 length is 15 residues. CDR1 SGHDT and CDR2 YYEEEE come from the germline V gene. CDR3 coding DNA: TGTGCCAGCAGTCGCAATGACCGGGCACATCAGCCCCAGCATTTT. This gives the protein CASSRNDRAHQPQHF.